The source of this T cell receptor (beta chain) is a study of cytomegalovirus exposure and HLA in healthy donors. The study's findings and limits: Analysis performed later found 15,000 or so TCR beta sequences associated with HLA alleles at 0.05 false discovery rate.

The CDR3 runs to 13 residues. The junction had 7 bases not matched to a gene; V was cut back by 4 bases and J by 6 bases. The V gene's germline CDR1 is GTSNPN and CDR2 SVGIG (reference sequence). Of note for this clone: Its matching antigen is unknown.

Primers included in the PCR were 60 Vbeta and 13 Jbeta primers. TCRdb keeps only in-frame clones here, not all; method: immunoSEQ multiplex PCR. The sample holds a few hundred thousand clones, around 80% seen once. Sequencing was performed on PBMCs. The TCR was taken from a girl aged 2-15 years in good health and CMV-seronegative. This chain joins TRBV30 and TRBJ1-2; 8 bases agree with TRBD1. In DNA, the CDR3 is TGTGCCTGGATTGGACAGGGAGGAGATGGCTACACCTTC. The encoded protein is CAWIGQGGDGYTF.